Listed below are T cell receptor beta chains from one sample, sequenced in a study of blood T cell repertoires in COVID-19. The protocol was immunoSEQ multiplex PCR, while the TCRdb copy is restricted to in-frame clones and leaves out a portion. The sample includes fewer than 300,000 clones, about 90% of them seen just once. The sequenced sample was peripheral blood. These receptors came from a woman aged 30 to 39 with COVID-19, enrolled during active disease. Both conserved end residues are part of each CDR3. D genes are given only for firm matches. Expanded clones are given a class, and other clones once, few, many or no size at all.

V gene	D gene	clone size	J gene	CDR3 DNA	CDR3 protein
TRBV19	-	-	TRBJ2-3	TGTGCCAGTAGTGGCGGCAGACTAAGCACAGATACGCAGTATTTT	CASSGGRLSTDTQYF
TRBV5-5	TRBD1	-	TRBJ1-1	TGTGCCAGCAGCTCTATTTCCCCTGCAGGGGGCATTTTCATGAACACTGAAGCTTTCTTT	CASSSISPAGGIFMNTEAFF
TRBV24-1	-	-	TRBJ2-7	TGTGCCACCAGTGATGCCGGGGGTAACGAGCAGTACTTC	CATSDAGGNEQYF
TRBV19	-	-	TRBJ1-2	TGTGCCAGTAGAGTCGACACGGTAAAGGGCTACACCTTC	CASRVDTVKGYTF
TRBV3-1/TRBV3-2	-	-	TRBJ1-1	TGTGCCAGCAGCCAAAGCGTCGGCGCAGGGCTGGGGTTT	CASSQSVGAGLGF
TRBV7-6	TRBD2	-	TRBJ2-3	TGTGCCAGCAGCTGGACTAGCGGGGGTAGAGATACGCAGTATTTT	CASSWTSGGRDTQYF
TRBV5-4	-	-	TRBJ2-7	TGTGCCAGCAGCTTGGGGGCGGGCTACGAGCAGTACTTC	CASSLGAGYEQYF
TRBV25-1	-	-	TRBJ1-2	TGTGCCAGCAGTGATTCATGGGGCGACCTCTATGGCTACACCTTC	CASSDSWGDLYGYTF
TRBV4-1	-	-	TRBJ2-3	TGCGCCAGCAGCCTACGACTAGTCACAGATACGCAGTATTTT	CASSLRLVTDTQYF
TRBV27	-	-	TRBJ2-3	TGTGCCAGCGGGTTACAGGGTGGGGGGGTAGGAGGTACGCAGTATTTT	CASGLQGGGVGGTQYF
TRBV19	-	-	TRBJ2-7	TGTGCCAGTAGCCCTGACAACTACGAGCAGTACTTC	CASSPDNYEQYF
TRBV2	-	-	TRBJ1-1	TGTGCCAGCAGTGCAGGGGCCCTGGAAGCTTTCTTT	CASSAGALEAFF
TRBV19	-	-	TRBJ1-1	TGTGCCAGTAGTATAGAGAGGCGGAGTGAAGCTTTCTTT	CASSIERRSEAFF
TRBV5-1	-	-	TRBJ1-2	TGCGCCAGCAAGGACAAGCCATCCTATGGCTACACCTTC	CASKDKPSYGYTF
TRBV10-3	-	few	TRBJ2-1	TGTGCCATCAGTGGAGGGGAGGATGAGCAGTTCTTC	CAISGGEDEQFF
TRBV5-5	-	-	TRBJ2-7	TGTGCCAGCAGCTCCGGGCTAGCGCCCTACGAGCAGTACTTC	CASSSGLAPYEQYF
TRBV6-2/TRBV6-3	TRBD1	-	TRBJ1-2	TGTGCCAGCAGCAGTTACCCCACAGGGGCAGGTGGCTACACCTTC	CASSSYPTGAGGYTF
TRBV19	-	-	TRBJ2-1	TGTGCCAGTAGGTCAGGGCCCAATGAGCAGTTCTTC	CASRSGPNEQFF
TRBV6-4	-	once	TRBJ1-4	TGTGCCTATTGCCTATTCCCGACAGACAAAAATGAAAAACTGTTTTTT	CAYCLFPTDKNEKLFF
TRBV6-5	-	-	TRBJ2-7	TGTGCCAGCAATCACGACAGGCCCGCCTACGAGCAGTACTTC	CASNHDRPAYEQYF
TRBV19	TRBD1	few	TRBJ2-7	TGTGCCAGTGCATCAGGGGGCGCGGTGGCCTACGAGCAGTACTTC	CASASGGAVAYEQYF
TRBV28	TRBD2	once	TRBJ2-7	TGTGCCAGCAGTCATATGCTAGCGGGGGACTACGAGCAGTACTTC	CASSHMLAGDYEQYF